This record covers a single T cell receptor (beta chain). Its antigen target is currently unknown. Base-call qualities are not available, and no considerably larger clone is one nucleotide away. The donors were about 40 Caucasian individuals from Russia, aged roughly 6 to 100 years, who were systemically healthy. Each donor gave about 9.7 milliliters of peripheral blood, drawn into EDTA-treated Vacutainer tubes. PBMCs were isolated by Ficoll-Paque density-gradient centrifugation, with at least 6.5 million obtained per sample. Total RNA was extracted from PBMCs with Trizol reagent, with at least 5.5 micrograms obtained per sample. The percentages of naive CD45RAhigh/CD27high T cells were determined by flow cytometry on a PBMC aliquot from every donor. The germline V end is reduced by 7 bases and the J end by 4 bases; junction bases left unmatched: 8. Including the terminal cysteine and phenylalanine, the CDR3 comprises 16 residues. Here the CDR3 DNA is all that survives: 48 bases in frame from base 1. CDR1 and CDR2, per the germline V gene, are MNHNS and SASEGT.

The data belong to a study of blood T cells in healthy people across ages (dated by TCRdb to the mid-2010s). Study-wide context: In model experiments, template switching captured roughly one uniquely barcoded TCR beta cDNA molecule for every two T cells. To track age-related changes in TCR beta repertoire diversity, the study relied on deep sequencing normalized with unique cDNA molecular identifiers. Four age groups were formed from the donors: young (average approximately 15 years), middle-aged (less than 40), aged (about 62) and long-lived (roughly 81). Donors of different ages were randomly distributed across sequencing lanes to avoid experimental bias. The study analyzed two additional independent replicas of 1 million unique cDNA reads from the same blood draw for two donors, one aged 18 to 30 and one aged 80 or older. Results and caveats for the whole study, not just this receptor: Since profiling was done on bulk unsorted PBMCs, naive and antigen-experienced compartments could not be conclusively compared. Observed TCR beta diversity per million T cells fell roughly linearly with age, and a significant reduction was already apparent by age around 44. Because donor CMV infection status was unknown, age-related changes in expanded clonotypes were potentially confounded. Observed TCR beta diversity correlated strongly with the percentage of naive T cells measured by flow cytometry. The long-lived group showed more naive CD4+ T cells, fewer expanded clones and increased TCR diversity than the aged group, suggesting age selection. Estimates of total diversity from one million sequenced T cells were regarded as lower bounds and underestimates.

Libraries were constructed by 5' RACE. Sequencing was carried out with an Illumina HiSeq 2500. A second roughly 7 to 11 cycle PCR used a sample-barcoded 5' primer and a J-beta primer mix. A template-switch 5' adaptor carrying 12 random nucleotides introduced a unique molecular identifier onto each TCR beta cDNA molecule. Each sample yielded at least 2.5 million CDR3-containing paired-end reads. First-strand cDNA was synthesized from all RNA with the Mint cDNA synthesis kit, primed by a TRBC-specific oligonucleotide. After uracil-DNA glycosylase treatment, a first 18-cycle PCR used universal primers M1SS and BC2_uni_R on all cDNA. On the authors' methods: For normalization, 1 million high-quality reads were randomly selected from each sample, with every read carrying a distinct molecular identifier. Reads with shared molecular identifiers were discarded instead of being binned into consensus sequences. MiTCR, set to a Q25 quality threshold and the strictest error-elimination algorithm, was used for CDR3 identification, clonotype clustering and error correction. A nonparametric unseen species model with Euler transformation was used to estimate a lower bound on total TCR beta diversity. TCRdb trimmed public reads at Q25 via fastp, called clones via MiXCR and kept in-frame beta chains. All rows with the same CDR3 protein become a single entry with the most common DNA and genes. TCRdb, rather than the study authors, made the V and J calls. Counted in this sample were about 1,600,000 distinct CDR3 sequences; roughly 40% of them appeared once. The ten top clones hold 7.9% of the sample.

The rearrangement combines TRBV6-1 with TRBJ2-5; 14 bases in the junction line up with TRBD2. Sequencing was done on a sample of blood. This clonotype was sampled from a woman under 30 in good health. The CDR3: CASIKGLAGVSETQYF. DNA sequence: TGTGCCAGCATTAAGGGACTAGCGGGAGTGTCAGAGACCCAGTACTTC.